Each of the 32 T cell receptor beta chains below was sequenced from the same sample in a study of monozygotic twins with inflammatory bowel disease. One entry per CDR3 protein, without DNA, is what TCRdb gives after re-calling the 5' RACE reads. This sample's table reports tens of thousands of distinct CDR3 sequences. Sequenced: blood. All receptors derive from a human donor with ulcerative colitis or Crohn's disease, or a healthy co-twin of an affected twin (not recorded which).

This chain connects TRBV20-1 to TRBJ1-6; TCRdb outputs TRBD1, but without DNA this stays unchecked. The CDR3 totals 16 residues. The germline gives CDR1 DFQATT, CDR2 SNEGSKA (reference sequence). The CDR3 sequence: CSARREDRGFDSPLHF.

The rearrangement uses TRBV4-2 and TRBJ1-2; TCRdb calls TRBD1, which cannot be checked without DNA. Germline V lookup: CDR1 LGHNA, CDR2 YNFKEQ. The CDR3 contains 15 residues. The CDR3 sequence: CASSQEARGLYGYTF.

The J gene is TRBJ1-4, the V gene TRBV5-1. The germline V gene encodes CDR1 SGHRS and CDR2 YFSETQ. The CDR3 has 13 residues. CDR3 sequence: CASSLDWFEKLFF.

The genes are TRBV20-1 and TRBJ2-1; the D call from TCRdb, TRBD1, cannot be confirmed without DNA. The CDR3 is made up of 13 amino acids. Per germline, CDR1 DFQATT and CDR2 SNEGSKA (reference sequence). The CDR3 reads CSAEGTGHNEQFF.

V is TRBV2 and J is TRBJ1-6. Germline CDR1 SNHLY, CDR2 FYNNEI. CDR3 length: 13 amino acids. The CDR3 loop is CAAKSSYNSPLHF.

This chain connects TRBV19 to TRBJ1-5; the D gene TCRdb calls, TRBD1, cannot be checked with no DNA. CDR3 length: 15 amino acids. Germline V gives CDR1 LNHDA, CDR2 SQIVND (reference sequence). The CDR3 loop reads CASSIRQGSNQPQHF.

The chain joins TRBV5-1 to TRBJ1-1. The CDR3 is 15 amino acids. Germline CDR1 reads SGHRS; CDR2 reads YFSETQ. This chain's CDR3 is CASSLVGIKSTEAFF.

The CDR3 sequence: CASSQERSNEQFF. The chain carries TRBV12-3 or TRBV12-4 and TRBJ2-1. The CDR3 runs 13 residues.

The chain has TRBV5-1 and TRBJ2-5; the TRBD1 assignment by TCRdb is unverifiable without DNA. Per germline, CDR1 SGHRS and CDR2 YFSETQ. The CDR3 has 14 amino acids. The CDR3 reads CASRATGTEETQYF.

The chain has TRBV6-1 and TRBJ2-7; TCRdb gives TRBD2 as the D gene, but with no DNA this cannot be confirmed. The germline V gene encodes CDR1 MNHNS and CDR2 SASEGT. CDR3 length: 15 residues. CDR3: CASSEQASGSYEQYF.

The chain carries TRBV3-1 and TRBJ1-1; TCRdb lists TRBD1, though no DNA is available to test this call. Germline V CDR1 and CDR2: LGHDT, YNNKEL (reference sequence). The CDR3 consists of 13 residues. The CDR3 protein is CASRRQQDTEAFF.

The gene calls are TRBV20-1 and TRBJ2-1; checking the TCRdb D call of TRBD2 is not possible without DNA. The CDR3 consists of 16 residues. Germline V gene sequence: CDR1 DFQATT, CDR2 SNEGSKA (reference sequence). This CDR3 reads CSARHRGLHSYNEQFF.

The rearrangement links TRBV10-3 to TRBJ2-7; the TCRdb call, TRBD1, lacks DNA for checking. From germline, CDR1 is ENHRY and CDR2 SYGVKD. This CDR3 has 12 residues. The CDR3 spells CAISEDRGEQYF.

V is TRBV7-9 and J is TRBJ2-3; TCRdb picks TRBD2, but there is no DNA to check that call. The CDR3 has 15 amino acids. Germline V CDR1 and CDR2: SEHNR, FQNEAQ (reference sequence). CDR3 amino acids: CASSLLAGATDTQYF.

J is TRBJ1-1 and V is TRBV3-1. Germline CDR1 is LGHDT and CDR2 is YNNKEL (reference sequence). The CDR3 length is 14 residues. CDR3 in amino acids: CASSQDHSFTEAFF. Variable domain in full (rest from reference TRBV3-1 and TRBJ1-1): DTAVSQTPKYLVTQMGNDKSIKCEQNLGHDTMYWYKQDSKKFLKIMFSYNNKELIINETVPNRFSPKSPDKAHLNLHINSLELGDSAVYFCASSQDHSFTEAFFGQGTRLTVV.

V is TRBV19 and J is TRBJ2-7. Germline loops: CDR1 LNHDA, CDR2 SQIVND (reference sequence). The CDR3 has 13 residues. The CDR3 protein is CASSRSTSNEQYF.

V and J are TRBV7-9 and TRBJ1-6; there is no DNA to check the TCRdb D call of TRBD1. CDR1 SEHNR and CDR2 FQNEAQ come from the germline V gene (reference sequence). The CDR3 length is 15 residues. This CDR3 is CASSRRTGGNSPLHF.

The chain employs TRBV20-1 and TRBJ2-2; lacking DNA, the TRBD1 call made by TCRdb goes unchecked. The CDR3 extends over 14 amino acids. Germline CDR1 DFQATT, CDR2 SNEGSKA (reference sequence). CDR3: CSAAESGVGGELFF.

This CDR3 is CASSRGPSTDTRYF. The rearrangement uses TRBV5-1 and TRBJ2-3; TCRdb picks TRBD1, but there is no DNA to check that call. Germline V CDR1 and CDR2: SGHRS, YFSETQ. The CDR3 has 14 amino acids.

The chain joins TRBV20-1 to TRBJ2-3; TCRdb picks TRBD1, but there is no DNA to check that call. There are 13 residues in the CDR3. The V gene's germline CDR1 is DFQATT and CDR2 SNEGSKA (reference sequence). CDR3 residues: CSAMSGGPDTQYF.

The V gene is TRBV7-3, the J gene TRBJ1-4. The CDR3 consists of 13 residues. The germline CDR1 and CDR2 sequences are SGHTA and FQGTGA. The CDR3 loop is CASSLGRNEKLFF.

The gene calls are TRBV18 and TRBJ2-7. CDR3 length: 13 amino acids. Germline-derived CDR1 and CDR2 are KGHSH and LQKENI. CDR3: CASSPPQGYEQYF.

This sequence joins TRBV20-1 and TRBJ1-6. The germline CDR1 and CDR2 sequences are DFQATT and SNEGSKA (reference sequence). CDR3 size: 13 residues. This CDR3 is CSASQGINSPLHF.

The chain is built from TRBV5-1 and TRBJ1-2. The CDR3 runs to 13 residues. The germline CDR1 and CDR2 sequences are SGHRS and YFSETQ. CDR3 amino acids: CASSLADNYGYTF.

The rearrangement links TRBV12-3 or TRBV12-4 to TRBJ2-5. CDR3 size: 13 residues. The CDR3 region is CASSLLFGETQYF.

This CDR3 reads CASSSVVGKVFF. V is TRBV12-3 or TRBV12-4 and J is TRBJ1-4. The CDR3 consists of 12 residues.

The rearrangement links TRBV6-2 or TRBV6-3 to TRBJ2-5; TCRdb indicates TRBD1, and absent DNA this call remains unverified. The CDR3 runs to 14 residues. The germline V gene encodes CDR1 MNHEY and CDR2 SVGEGT. CDR3 region: CASRGGTEKETQYF.

The chain combines TRBV9 with TRBJ2-1; the TCRdb call, TRBD1, lacks DNA for checking. Per the germline V gene, CDR1 is SGDLS and CDR2 is YYNGEE. The CDR3 totals 16 residues. CDR3 amino acids: CASSGDGQGTYNEQFF.

This rearrangement joins TRBV11-2 to TRBJ2-7. Germline assignment: CDR1 SGHAT and CDR2 FQNNGV. CDR3 length equals 16 residues. CDR3: CASTSGVGDPSYEQYF.

The chain couples TRBV7-8 to TRBJ2-5; TCRdb names TRBD2, which stays unverified in the absence of DNA. Germline lookup yields CDR1 SGHVS and CDR2 FQNEAQ. This CDR3 region has 15 residues. This CDR3 reads CASSTTSATGQTQYF.

CDR3 in amino acids: CASSMDRIKLFF. This chain links TRBV5-1 with TRBJ1-4; TCRdb names TRBD1, which stays unverified in the absence of DNA. This CDR3 comprises 12 residues. Germline loops: CDR1 SGHRS, CDR2 YFSETQ.

The genes are TRBV5-1 and TRBJ1-1; no DNA is available, so the TRBD1 call from TCRdb remains unchecked. The germline V gene has CDR1 SGHRS and CDR2 YFSETQ. The CDR3 loop spans 14 amino acids. CDR3 sequence reads: CASSRDRGKTEAFF.